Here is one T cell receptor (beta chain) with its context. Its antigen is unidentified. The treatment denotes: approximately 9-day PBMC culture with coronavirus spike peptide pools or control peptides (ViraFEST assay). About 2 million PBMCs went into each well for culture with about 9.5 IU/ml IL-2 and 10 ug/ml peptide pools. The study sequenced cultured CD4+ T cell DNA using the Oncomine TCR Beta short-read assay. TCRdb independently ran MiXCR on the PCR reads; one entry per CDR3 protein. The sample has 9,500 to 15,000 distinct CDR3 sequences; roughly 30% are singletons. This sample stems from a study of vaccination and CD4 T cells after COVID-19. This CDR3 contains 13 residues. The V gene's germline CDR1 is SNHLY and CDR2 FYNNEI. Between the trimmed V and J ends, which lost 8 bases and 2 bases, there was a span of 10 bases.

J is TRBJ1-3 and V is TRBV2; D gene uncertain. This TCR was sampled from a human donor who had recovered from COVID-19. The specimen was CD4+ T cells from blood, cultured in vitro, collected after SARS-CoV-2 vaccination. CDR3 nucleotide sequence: TGTGCCAGCGGCGCCGGGGCTGGAAACACCATATATTTT. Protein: CASGAGAGNTIYF.